This T cell receptor beta chain appears in the sequencing data of a study of untreated major depressive disorder. Clones were read by immunoSEQ multiplex PCR, and TCRdb kept only the in-frame ones, dropping some. The profile covers more than 10,000 clones, with 80% to 95% appearing a single time and about 0.82% taken by the ten largest. Each depressed patient was pairwise matched to a non-depressed control for sex, age, current smoking status and body mass index. Depression in patients ranged from moderate to severe. Participants with major medical conditions, Axis I/II comorbidities, regular medication or illicit drug use were excluded. Study findings and constraints: All top five TRBV05-01 clones per subject were private clones. Compared with controls, depressed patients showed more TRBV05-01 (Vbeta 5.1) usage in CD4+ T cells.

Germline CDR1 SNHLY, CDR2 FYNNEI. The CDR3 length is 17 residues. Losses at the gene ends were 8 bases for V and 0 bases for J; bases not matched to a gene: 11. For this clone: The antigen remains unidentified.

The gene calls are TRBV2 and TRBJ2-3; 10 bases are shared with TRBD2. This sequence was found in a man younger than 45 with major depressive disorder. The material sequenced was CD4+ T cells from PBMCs. CDR3: CASVKVAGGFSTDTQYF. The CDR3 DNA follows: TGTGCCAGCGTGAAGGTAGCGGGGGGCTTTAGCACAGATACGCAGTATTTT.